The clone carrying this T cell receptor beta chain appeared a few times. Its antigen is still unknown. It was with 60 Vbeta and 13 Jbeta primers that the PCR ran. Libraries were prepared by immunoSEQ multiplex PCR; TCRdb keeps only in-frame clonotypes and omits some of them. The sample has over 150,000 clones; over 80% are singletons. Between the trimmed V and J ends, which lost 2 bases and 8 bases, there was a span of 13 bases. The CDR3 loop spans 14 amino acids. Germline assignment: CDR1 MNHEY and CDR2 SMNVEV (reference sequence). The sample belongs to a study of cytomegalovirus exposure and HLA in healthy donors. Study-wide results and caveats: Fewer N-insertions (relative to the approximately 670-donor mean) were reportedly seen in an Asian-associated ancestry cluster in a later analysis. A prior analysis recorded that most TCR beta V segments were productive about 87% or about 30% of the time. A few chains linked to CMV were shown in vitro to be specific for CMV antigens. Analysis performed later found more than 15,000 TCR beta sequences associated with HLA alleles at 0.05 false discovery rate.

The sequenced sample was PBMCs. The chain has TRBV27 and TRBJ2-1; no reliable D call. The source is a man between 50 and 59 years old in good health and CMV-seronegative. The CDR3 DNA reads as TGTGCCAGCAGTTTAAGGTCTCCCAGGTATGAGCAGTTCTTC. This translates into CASSLRSPRYEQFF.